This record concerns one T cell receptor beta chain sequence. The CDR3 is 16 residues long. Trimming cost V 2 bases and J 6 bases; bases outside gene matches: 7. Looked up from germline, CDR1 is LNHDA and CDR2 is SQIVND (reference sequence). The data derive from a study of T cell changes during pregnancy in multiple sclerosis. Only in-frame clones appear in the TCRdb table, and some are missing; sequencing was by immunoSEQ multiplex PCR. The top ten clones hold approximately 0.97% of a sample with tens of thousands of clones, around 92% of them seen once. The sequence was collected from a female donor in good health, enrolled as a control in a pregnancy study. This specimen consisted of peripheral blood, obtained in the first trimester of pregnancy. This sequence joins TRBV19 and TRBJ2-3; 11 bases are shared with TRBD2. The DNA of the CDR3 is TGTGCCAGTAGTATATCGGCTAGCGGGAGGTTTGATACGCAGTATTTT. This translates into CASSISASGRFDTQYF.